This TCR beta chain was sequenced in a study of T cells expressing NK-cell markers (dated by TCRdb to the early 2020s). Regarding the complete study: In sorted CD3+CD56+NKG2C+, CD3+CD56+NKG2C- and CD3+CD56-NKG2C+ T-cell subsets from 7 or 8 donors, TCR beta-chain repertoires were profiled. Among the eight sequenced donors, only one was HCMV-seronegative, while the other seven were HCMV-seropositive. The eight sequenced donors were randomly selected healthy volunteers, three men and five women. Libraries were sequenced as 2 x 150 bp reads on Illumina HiSeq 2000/2500, MiSeq or NextSeq.

From its cysteine to its phenylalanine, the CDR3 spans 13 amino acids. No DNA accompanies this entry. CDR1 and CDR2 are read off the germline V gene as MNHNS and SASEGT. A note on this clonotype: Its antigen remains unidentified.

HCMV serostatus was determined by detecting HCMV-specific IgG in serum with a commercial ELISA kit. Ficoll density gradient centrifugation was used to isolate peripheral blood mononuclear cells from blood. Data came from an Illumina HiSeq 2000. TCR beta cDNA libraries were prepared using 5'RACE template switching, which introduced a universal primer site and unique molecular identifiers. cDNA synthesis was primed from the TCR beta constant segment, followed by two successive PCR amplification steps. The paper's data handling went like this. MIGEC was used to demultiplex reads and group the reads by UMI, and MiTCR was used to assemble and quantify clonotypes. To exclude erroneous sequences, only TCR cDNA sequences supported by at least two reads were retained. Downstream repertoire analysis used the tcR package, and clonotypes were matched across fractions by CDR3 nucleotide sequence plus V segment. VDJmatch was used to annotate antigen specificity against VDJdb, with one amino acid substitution in CDR3 permitted. Each entry corresponds to one CDR3 protein sequence from reads that TCRdb reprocessed, and DNA is not given. TCRdb, not the authors, supplied the V and J calls. The sample's records list roughly 180,000 distinct CDR3 sequences. The ten biggest clones cover 20% to 25% of the sample.

The study at large found these results: Those dominant clonotypes were again the most abundant among CD3+CD56-NKG2C+ cells in four donors, at about 28.3-65%. Whether the expanded NKG2C-expressing T cell clones were specific for HCMV antigens was left unclear. In five to seven donors, the dominant CD3+CD56+NKG2C+ clonotypes were found to rank among the top 10 CD8+ clonotypes and to make up roughly 1.0-8% of CD8+ T cells.

This sequence uses TRBV6-1 and TRBJ1-1. Sequencing used blood T cells: a sorted CD56 or NKG2C T cell subset, CD4+ or CD8+ T cells, or bulk PBMC T cells (not recorded which). This TCR derives from a man aged 18-70 years in good health. Here the CDR3 is given as CASVVPLGTEAFF.